These T cell receptor beta chains were read from a single sample in a study of cytomegalovirus exposure and HLA in healthy donors. Using immunoSEQ multiplex PCR, the repertoire was profiled, and TCRdb retains in-frame clones only, with some absent. This sample has about 190,000 clones, with over 75% found just once. Sequences were obtained from PBMCs. Receptors were obtained from a woman aged 45-59 years in good health and CMV-seropositive. The CDR3 runs from the conserved cysteine through the conserved F or W. D genes are given only for firm matches. Clone size is not always given. Where it is, it says once, few, many or a class for expanded clones.

TRBJ1-3 TRBV4-1 NA NA CASSLFISGSKSGNTIYF TGCGCCAGCAGCCTTTTTATTTCGGGTAGTAAATCTGGAAACACCATATATTTT
TRBJ2-3 TRBV7-2 NA NA CASSLARFGGGPTDTQYF TGTGCCAGCAGCTTAGCCCGTTTTGGGGGGGGCCCCACAGATACGCAGTATTTT
TRBJ1-4 TRBV28 NA TRBD1 CASSLIWMTGTGAEKLLF TGTGCCAGCAGTTTAATCTGGATGACCGGGACAGGGGCAGAAAAACTGCTTTTT
TRBJ1-4 TRBV2 NA TRBD1 CASSPTGGRHEKLFF TGTGCCAGCAGTCCTACAGGGGGGCGACATGAAAAACTGTTTTTT
TRBJ2-2 TRBV7-3 NA TRBD2 CASSFTPGGGTGELFF TGTGCCAGCAGCTTCACCCCGGGGGGAGGGACCGGGGAGCTGTTTTTT
TRBJ2-7 TRBV6-1 NA NA CASSIQGGSYEQYF TGTGCCAGCAGTATACAGGGGGGGTCCTACGAGCAGTACTTC
TRBJ1-1 TRBV12-5 NA TRBD1 CASGFNPRQGSAEAFF TGTGCTAGTGGTTTTAACCCCCGACAGGGATCCGCTGAAGCTTTCTTT
TRBJ2-3 TRBV9 NA TRBD2 CASSKGGTSGDTQYF TGTGCCAGCAGCAAAGGTGGGACTAGCGGGGATACGCAGTATTTT
TRBJ2-5 TRBV6-5 once NA CASSYYTKYQETQYF TGTGCCAGCAGTTACTACACCAAGTACCAAGAGACCCAGTACTTC
TRBJ1-2 TRBV7-2 NA TRBD1 CASSLTRRGTGTNYGYTF TGTGCCAGCAGCTTGACCCGGAGGGGGACAGGGACTAACTATGGCTACACCTTC
TRBJ1-3 TRBV9 NA NA CASSVGARAGNTIYF TGTGCCAGCAGCGTAGGTGCCAGGGCCGGAAACACCATATATTTT
TRBJ2-2 TRBV4-1 NA NA CASSQASQVLSGELFF TGCGCCAGCAGCCAGGCGAGCCAGGTTTTATCCGGGGAGCTGTTTTTT
TRBJ2-3 TRBV2 NA NA CATQAETTNADTQYF TGTGCCACCCAGGCCGAGACAACGAACGCAGATACGCAGTATTTT
TRBJ1-1 TRBV27 NA TRBD1 CASRRKTQGLNTEAFF TGTGCCAGCAGGCGGAAAACACAGGGGTTGAACACTGAAGCTTTCTTT
TRBJ1-1 TRBV5-1 NA NA CASSLLGRTNTEAFF TGCGCCAGCAGCTTGTTGGGGAGGACGAACACTGAAGCTTTCTTT
TRBJ2-2 TRBV5-4 NA NA CASSPQGSRTGELFF TGTGCCAGCAGCCCGCAGGGGTCGCGCACCGGGGAGCTGTTTTTT
TRBJ2-7 TRBV4-3 many TRBD2 CASSQDLAGAASSYEQYF TGCGCCAGCAGCCAAGATCTAGCGGGGGCCGCGAGCTCCTACGAGCAGTACTTC
TRBJ2-2 TRBV7-9 once TRBD2 CASSFGRGSTGELFF TGTGCCAGCAGCTTTGGGCGGGGGAGCACCGGGGAGCTGTTTTTT
TRBJ1-2 TRBV19 once NA CASSGARFHGYTF TGTGCCAGTAGTGGAGCCCGTTTTCATGGCTACACCTTC
TRBJ1-3 TRBV6-6 NA NA CASSSRRSSGNTIYF TGTGCCAGCAGTTCCCGTCGTAGCTCTGGAAACACCATATATTTT
TRBJ1-1 TRBV6-5 NA NA CASSYSGNLNTEAFF TGTGCCAGCAGTTACTCGGGCAACCTGAACACTGAAGCTTTCTTT
TRBJ1-2 TRBV9 NA NA CASSQNSRGYTF TGTGCCAGCAGCCAAAATAGCCGGGGCTACACCTTC
TRBJ1-5 TRBV6-6 once TRBD1 CASRIQGLNQPQHF TGTGCCAGCAGGATACAGGGGTTGAATCAGCCCCAGCATTTT
TRBJ1-4 TRBV4-3 NA NA CASSLAEDEKLFF TGCGCCAGCAGCCTCGCGGAGGATGAAAAACTGTTTTTT
TRBJ2-7 TRBV28 NA TRBD1 CASSYRDRAYEQYF TGTGCCAGCAGCTACCGGGACAGGGCCTACGAGCAGTACTTC
TRBJ1-5 TRBV4-3 few NA CASSQGSGPQHF TGCGCCAGCAGCCAAGGCTCGGGGCCCCAGCATTTT
TRBJ1-4 TRBV5-8 NA TRBD1 CASSLGTGEEKLFF TGTGCCAGCAGCCTAGGGACAGGGGAAGAAAAACTGTTTTTT
TRBJ2-5 TRBV6-5 NA TRBD1 CASSYGDSQETQYF TGTGCCAGCAGTTATGGGGACAGCCAAGAGACCCAGTACTTC
TRBJ1-1 TRBV6-1 NA TRBD1 CAGESTGGLTEAFF TGTGCCGGAGAATCAACAGGGGGCCTCACTGAAGCTTTCTTT
TRBJ1-4 TRBV9 NA TRBD1 CASSTRTGGDEKLFF TGTGCCAGCAGCACCAGGACAGGCGGGGATGAAAAACTGTTTTTT
TRBJ2-7 TRBV27 NA NA CASSSTHRTEQYF TGTGCCAGCAGTTCAACCCACAGAACAGAGCAGTACTTC
TRBJ1-2 TRBV9 NA NA CASSEATGTPNYGYTF TGTGCCAGCAGCGAGGCGACCGGGACACCGAACTATGGCTACACCTTC
TRBJ2-3 TRBV5-6 NA TRBD1 CASSLVDRPSDTQYF TGTGCCAGCAGCTTGGTGGACAGGCCTTCAGATACGCAGTATTTT
TRBJ2-7 TRBV15 once TRBD1 CATSRGGQGSSYEQYF TGTGCCACCAGCAGAGGAGGACAGGGGAGCTCCTACGAGCAGTACTTC
TRBJ1-3 TRBV7-8 NA TRBD1 CASSKNRGQSSGNTIYF TGTGCCAGCAGCAAAAACAGGGGGCAGAGCTCTGGAAACACCATATATTTT
TRBJ1-6 TRBV30 NA NA CAWSVPRVGPPLHF TGTGCCTGGAGTGTACCCAGGGTCGGCCCACCCCTCCACTTT
TRBJ2-7 TRBV11-2 NA NA CASSLFRGSSYEQYF TGTGCCAGCAGCTTATTTCGTGGGAGCTCCTACGAGCAGTACTTC
TRBJ1-1 TRBV27 NA NA CASSSYPGAAPGTEAFF TGTGCCAGCAGCTCCTATCCAGGGGCAGCCCCGGGTACTGAAGCTTTCTTT
TRBJ2-7 TRBV5-5 once TRBD1 CASSQDRGHEQYF TGTGCCAGCAGCCAGGACAGGGGCCACGAGCAGTACTTC
TRBJ1-5 TRBV5-1 NA NA CASSPDGGVGNQPQHF TGCGCCAGCAGCCCGGACGGGGGAGTGGGCAATCAGCCCCAGCATTTT
TRBJ1-1 TRBV19 NA NA CASSMGQGNLNTEAFF TGTGCCAGTAGTATGGGGCAGGGGAATTTGAACACTGAAGCTTTCTTT
TRBJ1-1 TRBV6-5 NA NA CASSYGLTGKNTEAFF TGTGCCAGCAGTTATGGTTTGACGGGTAAGAACACTGAAGCTTTCTTT
TRBJ2-1 TRBV5-1 NA TRBD1 CASSLQQGLNEQFF TGCGCCAGCAGCTTGCAACAGGGGTTGAATGAGCAGTTCTTC
TRBJ2-5 TRBV6-1 NA NA CASSEARFGGSETQYF TGTGCCAGCAGTGAAGCGCGGTTCGGAGGTAGTGAGACCCAGTACTTC
TRBJ2-3 TRBV30 NA TRBD1 CAFGQGVDTQYF TGTGCCTTTGGACAGGGGGTAGATACGCAGTATTTT
TRBJ2-2 TRBV10-3 NA TRBD1 CAISPGQGITGELFF TGTGCCATCAGTCCGGGACAGGGGATTACCGGGGAGCTGTTTTTT